The 23 T cell receptor beta chains listed next were all sequenced from one sample in a study of T cells expressing NK-cell markers. TCRdb reprocessed the 5' RACE reads; each CDR3 protein has one entry and no DNA is given. The sample totals about 260,000 distinct CDR3 sequences. Source material: blood T cells: a sorted CD56 or NKG2C T cell subset, CD4+ or CD8+ T cells, or bulk PBMC T cells (not recorded which). These receptors were obtained from a woman aged 18-70 years in good health.

The rearrangement joins TRBV6-1 to TRBJ2-3; TCRdb designates TRBD1, a call that cannot be tested without DNA. In germline, CDR1 is MNHNS, CDR2 SASEGT. The CDR3 sequence is 16 residues long. Here the CDR3 reads CASSEEDRASTDTQYF.

V gene TRBV7-2 combines with J gene TRBJ2-2; TCRdb calls TRBD1, which cannot be checked without DNA. This CDR3 is built from 16 residues. Germline V gene lookup returns CDR1 SGHTA and CDR2 FQGNSA. The CDR3 loop is CASSMDKQAFTGELFF.

The chain employs TRBV11-2 and TRBJ1-6; TCRdb returns TRBD1, unconfirmable since there is no DNA. The CDR3 has 15 residues. CDR1 is SGHAT and CDR2 is FQNNGV in the germline V gene. The CDR3 region is CASTETTVYNSPLHF.

The chain employs TRBV28 and TRBJ2-1. CDR1 and CDR2 (germline): MDHEN, SYDVKM. This CDR3 has 15 amino acids. The CDR3 protein is CASSSSDLGRNEQFF.

This chain joins TRBV11-2 and TRBJ2-5; with no DNA, the TCRdb D assignment of TRBD2 cannot be verified. CDR3 length: 17 residues. Germline CDR1 is SGHAT and CDR2 is FQNNGV. This CDR3 is CASSPGTSGTLRETQYF. The variable domain in full, completed from reference TRBV11-2 and TRBJ2-5, reads EAGVAQSPRYKIIEKRQSVAFWCNPISGHATLYWYQQILGQGPKLLIQFQNNGVVDDSQLPKDRFSAERLKGVDSTLKIQPAKLEDSAVYLCASSPGTSGTLRETQYFGPGTRLLVL.

J is TRBJ2-7 and V is TRBV7-8. The CDR3 consists of 16 residues. The germline gives CDR1 SGHVS, CDR2 FQNEAQ. CDR3 in amino acids: CASSLPPSGSGYEQYF. Full variable domain (outside the CDR3, taken from reference TRBV7-8 and TRBJ2-7): GAGVSQSPRYKVAKRGQDVALRCDPISGHVSLFWYQQALGQGPEFLTYFQNEAQLDKSGLPSDRFFAERPEGSVSTLKIQRTQQEDSAVYLCASSLPPSGSGYEQYFGPGTRLTVT.

The chain has TRBV20-1 and TRBJ2-1; no DNA is available, so the TRBD1 call from TCRdb remains unchecked. In germline, CDR1 is DFQATT, CDR2 SNEGSKA (reference sequence). CDR3 length: 14 residues. CDR3 in amino acids: CSAKWTGRRDEQFF.

The chain is built from TRBV5-1 and TRBJ1-4; TCRdb gives TRBD1 as the D gene, but with no DNA this cannot be confirmed. CDR1 and CDR2 (germline): SGHRS, YFSETQ. The CDR3 loop spans 14 amino acids. The CDR3 region is CASRVTGLNEKLFF.

This chain joins TRBV7-9 and TRBJ1-2; checking the TCRdb D call of TRBD1 is not possible without DNA. Germline CDR1 reads SEHNR; CDR2 reads FQNEAQ (reference sequence). The CDR3 is 14 amino acids. CDR3 in amino acids: CASSKRQISYGYTF. Together with reference TRBV7-9 and TRBJ1-2, the CDR3 gives the full variable domain: DTGVSQNPRHKITKRGQNVTFRCDPISEHNRLYWYRQTLGQGPEFLTYFQNEAQLEKSRLLSDRFSAERPKGSFSTLEIQRTEQGDSAMYLCASSKRQISYGYTFGSGTRLTVV.

The rearrangement uses TRBV7-2 and TRBJ2-3. The CDR3 has 14 residues. From germline, CDR1 is SGHTA and CDR2 FQGNSA. CDR3 region: CASSLQRSTDTQYF.

This chain links TRBV5-5 with TRBJ1-1. Germline loops: CDR1 SGHKS, CDR2 YYEKEE (reference sequence). There are 16 residues in the CDR3. The CDR3 region is CASSFSHGRLNTEAFF. The full variable domain, in which reference TRBV5-5 and TRBJ1-1 provide the parts outside the CDR3, is DAGVTQSPTHLIKTRGQQVTLRCSPISGHKSVSWYQQVLGQGPQFIFQYYEKEERGRGNFPDRFSARQFPNYSSELNVNALLLGDSALYLCASSFSHGRLNTEAFFGQGTRLTVV.

CDR3 protein: CASSFRSYNEQFF. V usage is TRBV12-3 or TRBV12-4 and J usage is TRBJ2-1. The CDR3 covers 13 residues.

V gene TRBV6-4 combines with J gene TRBJ1-5. CDR1 is MRHNA and CDR2 is SNTAGT in the germline V gene. The CDR3 length is 13 residues. Here the CDR3 reads CASSDSVTTPQHF.

This chain connects TRBV12-3 or TRBV12-4 to TRBJ2-1; TCRdb proposes TRBD1, but this gene call is untestable without DNA. This CDR3 spans 15 amino acids. Here the CDR3 reads CASSIAGTQRNEQFF.

The chain has TRBV5-1 and TRBJ1-4. This CDR3 spans 14 amino acids. CDR1 and CDR2 from the germline V gene are SGHRS and YFSETQ. This chain's CDR3 is CASSSLATNEKLFF.

The gene calls are TRBV11-2 and TRBJ1-1; without DNA, the TCRdb call of TRBD1 cannot be checked. The germline V gene has CDR1 SGHAT and CDR2 FQNNGV. The CDR3 length is 16 residues. The CDR3 sequence: CASSLRTGGRNTEAFF.

The rearrangement links TRBV12-3 or TRBV12-4 to TRBJ2-2. CDR3 length: 15 amino acids. The CDR3: CASSLSWLRTGELFF.

The chain employs TRBV12-3 or TRBV12-4 and TRBJ2-3; lacking DNA, the TRBD2 call made by TCRdb goes unchecked. The CDR3 has 17 amino acids. The CDR3 is CASSFPTSGRSTDTQYF.

The chain uses TRBV20-1 and TRBJ2-5; TCRdb designates TRBD1, a call that cannot be tested without DNA. From germline, CDR1 is DFQATT and CDR2 SNEGSKA (reference sequence). The CDR3 totals 16 residues. The CDR3 loop reads CSAGIPDRGVQETQYF.

The CDR3 here is CSARDPRGRTGELFF. This chain uses TRBV20-1 with TRBJ2-2; TCRdb's D call of TRBD1 is untestable without DNA. Germline V gives CDR1 DFQATT, CDR2 SNEGSKA (reference sequence). This CDR3 region has 15 residues.

This sequence joins TRBV12-3 or TRBV12-4 and TRBJ2-7. There are 14 residues in the CDR3. The CDR3: CASSTPTSSYEQYF.

V is TRBV20-1 and J is TRBJ2-2; TCRdb's D call of TRBD1 is untestable without DNA. The CDR3 loop spans 18 amino acids. Germline CDR1 is DFQATT and CDR2 is SNEGSKA (reference sequence). CDR3 residues: CSARGLTSGGANTGELFF.

The chain has TRBV18 and TRBJ2-1; TCRdb's D call of TRBD1 is untestable without DNA. Germline CDR1 and CDR2: KGHSH and LQKENI. The CDR3 loop spans 13 amino acids. Here the CDR3 reads CASSPLQGDEQFF. Variable domain in full (rest from reference TRBV18 and TRBJ2-1): NAGVMQNPRHLVRRRGQEARLRCSPMKGHSHVYWYRQLPEEGLKFMVYLQKENIIDESGMPKERFSAEFPKEGPSILRIQQVVRGDSAAYFCASSPLQGDEQFFGPGTRLTVL.